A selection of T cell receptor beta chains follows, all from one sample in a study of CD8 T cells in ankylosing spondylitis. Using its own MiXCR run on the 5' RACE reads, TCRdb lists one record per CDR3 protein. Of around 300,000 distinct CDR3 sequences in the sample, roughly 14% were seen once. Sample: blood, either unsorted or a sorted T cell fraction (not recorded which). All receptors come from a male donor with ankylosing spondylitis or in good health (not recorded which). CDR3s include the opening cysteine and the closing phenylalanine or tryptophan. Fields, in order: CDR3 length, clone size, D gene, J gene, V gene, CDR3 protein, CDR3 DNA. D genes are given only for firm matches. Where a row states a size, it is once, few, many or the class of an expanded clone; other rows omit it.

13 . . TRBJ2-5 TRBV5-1 CASRTVGGETQYF TGCGCCAGCAGGACGGTCGGAGGGGAGACCCAGTACTTC
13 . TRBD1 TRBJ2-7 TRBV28 CASSQGRMSEQYF TGTGCCAGTTCACAGGGGCGTATGAGCGAGCAGTACTTC
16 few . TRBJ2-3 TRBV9 CASSVDRPSSTDTQYF TGTGCCAGCAGCGTAGACAGGCCTTCCAGCACAGATACGCAGTATTTT
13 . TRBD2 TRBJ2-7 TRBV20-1 CSARRAGDAEQYF TGCAGTGCTAGACGAGCGGGGGACGCCGAGCAGTACTTC
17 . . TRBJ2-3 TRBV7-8 CASSLVAVLAKPDTQYF TGTGCCAGCAGCTTAGTGGCTGTGCTAGCCAAACCAGATACGCAGTATTTT
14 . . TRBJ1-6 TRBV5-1 CASSLEGGISPLHF TGCGCCAGCAGCTTGGAAGGAGGGATTTCACCCCTCCACTTT
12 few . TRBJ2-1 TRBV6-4 CASSDGGNEQFF TGTGCCAGCAGTGACGGGGGAAATGAGCAGTTCTTC
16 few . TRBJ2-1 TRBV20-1 CSARDPQGWGYNEQFF TGCAGTGCTAGAGACCCTCAGGGATGGGGGTACAATGAGCAGTTCTTC
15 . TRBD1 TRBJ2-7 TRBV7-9 CASSRDRATPYEQYF TGTGCCAGCAGCCGTGACAGGGCAACCCCCTACGAGCAGTACTTC
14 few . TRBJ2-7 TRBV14 CASSHGLFRGEQYF TGTGCCAGCAGCCATGGTTTGTTCCGGGGTGAGCAGTACTTC
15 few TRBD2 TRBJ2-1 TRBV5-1 CASSITSGGIDEQFF TGCGCCAGCAGCATTACTAGCGGGGGGATCGATGAGCAGTTCTTC
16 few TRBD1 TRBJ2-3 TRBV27 CASSLLSTGRGDTQYF TGTGCCAGCAGTTTATTATCGACAGGGCGCGGAGATACGCAGTATTTT
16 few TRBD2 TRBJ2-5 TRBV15 CATSRASSGTKETQYF TGTGCCACCAGCAGAGCTAGTAGCGGGACCAAAGAGACCCAGTACTTC
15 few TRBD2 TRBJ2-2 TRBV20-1 CSAAGTSGNAGELFF TGCAGTGCGGCCGGGACTAGCGGGAATGCCGGGGAGCTGTTTTTT
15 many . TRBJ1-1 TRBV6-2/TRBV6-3 CASSPATPLNTEAFF TGTGCCAGCAGCCCAGCAACGCCCTTGAACACTGAAGCTTTCTTT
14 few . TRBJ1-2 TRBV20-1 CSARDRPGSYGYTF TGCAGTGCTAGAGATAGACCCGGGTCTTATGGCTACACCTTC
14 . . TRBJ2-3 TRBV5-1 CASSLLQGADTQYF TGCGCCAGCAGCTTGCTCCAGGGAGCAGATACGCAGTATTTT
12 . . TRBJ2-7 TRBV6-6 CASSQEMSEQYF TGTGCCAGCAGTCAAGAAATGTCCGAGCAGTACTTC
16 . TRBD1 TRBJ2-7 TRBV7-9 CASSLAGGTGGAEQYF TGTGCCAGCAGCTTAGCGGGGGGTACAGGGGGCGCCGAGCAGTACTTC
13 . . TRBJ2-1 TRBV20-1 CSADQDSYNEQFF TGCAGTGCTGACCAAGACTCCTACAATGAGCAGTTCTTC
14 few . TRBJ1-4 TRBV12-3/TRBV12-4 CASSFREANEKLFF TGTGCCAGCAGCTTCAGGGAGGCTAATGAAAAACTGTTTTTT